These 7 T cell receptor beta chains originate from one sample sequenced in a study of beta chain features in type 1 diabetes. The entirety of the isolated RNA underwent reverse transcription, so expressed TCRB transcripts were sequenced. Method: immunoSEQ multiplex PCR; TCRdb's copy keeps in-frame clones and lacks some. The table records hundreds of thousands of clones, 10% to 15% of them present only once. The specimen sequenced was naive CD4+ T cells from blood. The receptors shown here come from a man aged 18 to 29 in good health.

This clone was found a few times. This sequence joins TRBV7-2 and TRBJ2-3; a weak D match, TRBD2 (7 bases). Trimming cost V 1 base and J 1 base, with 12 bases left between them. This CDR3 contains 16 residues. Germline V gives CDR1 SGHTA, CDR2 FQGNSA. CDR3 sequence: CASSLGGGHRTDTQYF. The DNA of the CDR3 is TGTGCCAGCAGCTTAGGGGGGGGACATCGCACAGATACGCAGTATTTT.

This clone was seen only a few times. The J gene is TRBJ2-1, the V gene TRBV19; D perhaps matches TRBD2 (6 bases). Germline V lookup: CDR1 LNHDA, CDR2 SQIVND (reference sequence). This CDR3 has 16 residues. The ends were cut back, 3 bases at V and 2 bases at J, with 14 bases in the middle. CDR3 region: CASSIAGSGAYNEQFF. The CDR3 DNA sequence: TGTGCCAGTAGTATCGCCGGGTCGGGGGCCTACAATGAGCAGTTCTTC.

The sample holds a few counts of this clone. The chain links TRBV5-6 to TRBJ1-5, with D unclear. The CDR3 extends over 15 amino acids. V lost 0 bases and J 0 bases, leaving 7 bases between the germline ends. CDR1 and CDR2 from the germline V gene are SGHDT and YYEEEE. For the CDR3, the DNA is TGTGCCAGCAGCTTGGGGCCAGTTAGCAATCAGCCCCAGCATTTT. Its protein is CASSLGPVSNQPQHF.

The chain uses TRBV6-4 and TRBJ2-2; D is undetermined. CDR1 is MRHNA, CDR2 SNTAGT, per germline. This CDR3 region has 11 residues. The germline V and J ends were trimmed by 4 bases and 7 bases, with 4 bases remaining between them. In nucleotides, the CDR3 is TGTGCCAGCAGTGCGAGCGGGGAGCTGTTTTTT. Its translation is CASSASGELFF.

The sample holds a few counts of this clone. The V and J genes are TRBV5-1 and TRBJ2-5; 9 bases align to TRBD2. The CDR3 contains 14 residues. V shed 4 bases and J 5 bases; nucleotides not matched to a gene: 6. Germline-derived CDR1 and CDR2 are SGHRS and YFSETQ. The CDR3 DNA follows: TGCGCCAGCAGCCCGGGACTAGCCGGCGAGACCCAGTACTTC. Translation gives CASSPGLAGETQYF.

The chain recombines TRBV7-2 with TRBJ2-5; 12 nucleotides match TRBD2. Germline CDR1 is SGHTA and CDR2 is FQGNSA. After removal of 5 bases from V and 2 bases from J, the junction contained 6 bases not matched to a gene. The CDR3 contains 16 residues. The CDR3 sequence is CASSMSGTSGQETQYF. Here the CDR3 DNA reads TGTGCCAGCAGCATGTCCGGGACTAGCGGGCAAGAGACCCAGTACTTC.

This clone was detected only a few times. V usage is TRBV7-9 and J usage is TRBJ2-6; D gene uncertain. From germline, CDR1 is SEHNR and CDR2 FQNEAQ (reference sequence). Between the trimmed V and J ends, which lost 1 base and 2 bases, there was a span of 6 bases. This CDR3 is 15 amino acids long. This chain's CDR3 is CASSLEPAGANVLTF. CDR3 DNA sequence: TGTGCCAGCAGCTTAGAACCGGCTGGGGCCAACGTCCTGACTTTC.